This T cell receptor (beta chain) was sequenced for a study of blood T cells in healthy people across ages. Notes on the study in general: Unsorted PBMC material precluded a definitive naive versus antigen-experienced comparison.

J lost 2 bases, V lost 4 bases, and 8 bases had no gene match. The germline gives CDR1 SEHNR, CDR2 FQNEAQ (reference sequence). The CDR3 totals 15 residues. Primed by a sample-barcoded 5' primer and a J-beta primer mix, a second PCR proceeded for about 7 to 12 cycles. TCRdb reprocessed the 5' RACE reads with MiXCR, giving one entry per CDR3 protein. The table includes roughly 1.5 million distinct CDR3 sequences, 42% detected once. Worth noting for this clonotype: No antigen is known for it.

The clonotype comes from a woman aged 18-29 years in good health. The sequenced material came from blood. This rearrangement joins TRBV7-9 to TRBJ2-7; 7 bases fit TRBD1. The CDR3 loop is CASSSPGGPTYEQYF. The CDR3 nucleotides read TGTGCCAGCAGCTCCCCAGGGGGACCCACCTACGAGCAGTACTTC.